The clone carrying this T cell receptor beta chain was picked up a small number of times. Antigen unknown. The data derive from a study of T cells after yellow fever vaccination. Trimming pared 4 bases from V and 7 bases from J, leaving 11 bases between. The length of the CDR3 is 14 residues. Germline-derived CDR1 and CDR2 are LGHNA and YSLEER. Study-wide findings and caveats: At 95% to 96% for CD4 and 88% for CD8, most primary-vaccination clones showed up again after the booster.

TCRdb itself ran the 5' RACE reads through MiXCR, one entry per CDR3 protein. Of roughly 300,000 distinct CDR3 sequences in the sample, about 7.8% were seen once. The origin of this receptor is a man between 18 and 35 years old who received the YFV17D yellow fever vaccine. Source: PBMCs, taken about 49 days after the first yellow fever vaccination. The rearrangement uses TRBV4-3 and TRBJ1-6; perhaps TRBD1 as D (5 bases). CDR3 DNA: TGCGCCAGCAGCCTAAGCAGGGACAATTCACCCCTCCACTTT. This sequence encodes CASSLSRDNSPLHF.